The 26 T cell receptor beta chains below come from one sample, sequenced in a study of blood T cell repertoires in COVID-19. This table comes from immunoSEQ multiplex PCR, and its TCRdb copy is limited to in-frame clones, with some not included. This sample has roughly 74,000 clones, with more than 70% found just once. Sequencing was performed on peripheral blood. Receptor source: a man in his 70s with active or convalescent COVID-19.

V gene TRBV29-1 combines with J gene TRBJ2-1, with 7 positions matching TRBD2. This CDR3 is 12 amino acids long. Germline CDR1 is SQVTM and CDR2 is ANQGSEA. The trim removed 7 bases at V and 3 bases at J, leaving 3 bases unmatched. For the CDR3, the DNA is TGCAGCGCTTGGGGGGGCTACAATGAGCAGTTCTTC. This encodes CSAWGGYNEQFF.

CDR3 amino acids: CASRAGHSGNTIYF. CDR3 nucleotide sequence: TGTGCCAGCAGAGCAGGGCACTCTGGAAACACCATATATTTT. The chain couples TRBV28 to TRBJ1-3, with D perhaps matching TRBD1 (5 bases). Between the trimmed V and J ends, which lost 6 bases and 0 bases, there was a span of 9 bases. The CDR3 contains 14 residues. The V gene's germline CDR1 is MDHEN and CDR2 SYDVKM.

This chain joins TRBV5-1 and TRBJ2-7, with D tentatively TRBD2 (6 bases). This CDR3 has 15 residues. V dropped 5 bases and J dropped 5 bases, with 20 bases sitting between them. Germline CDR1 SGHRS, CDR2 YFSETQ. CDR3 bases: TGCGCCAGCAGGACGGGACTCGCCGGAGGAGACGAGCAGTACTTC. Residues: CASRTGLAGGDEQYF.

The chain has TRBV29-1 and TRBJ1-1, with D possibly being TRBD1 (6 bases). The CDR3 is 12 residues long. V was shortened by 6 bases and J by 8 bases, with 16 bases between the two germline ends. Germline values: CDR1 SQVTM, CDR2 ANQGSEA. The CDR3 sequence: CSVQRTDEEAFF. CDR3 bases: TGCAGCGTCCAAAGGACAGATGAAGAAGCTTTCTTT.

This chain joins TRBV7-2 and TRBJ2-1; 11 nucleotides line up with TRBD2. V trimming: 3 bases; J trimming: 8 bases; junction bases outside the gene matches: 3. Germline loops: CDR1 SGHTA, CDR2 FQGNSA. The CDR3 runs to 14 residues. CDR3 bases: TGTGCCAGCAGCTTGGGACTAGCGGTCGATGAGCAGTTCTTC. Translated, it gives CASSLGLAVDEQFF.

V usage is TRBV29-1 and J usage is TRBJ1-2; D might be TRBD1 (5 bases). Trimming stripped 8 bases from V and 8 bases from J, with 15 bases between. Germline CDR1 and CDR2: SQVTM and ANQGSEA. This CDR3 has 11 residues. Here the CDR3 DNA reads TGCAGCACTGGAGGGGTGGGCGGCTACACCTTC. Protein sequence: CSTGGVGGYTF.

DNA of the CDR3: TGTGCCAGCAGCCCTCGGGGGGGAGCCACTGAAGCTTTCTTT. It encodes CASSPRGGATEAFF. The gene calls are TRBV7-9 and TRBJ1-1; D possibly corresponds to TRBD1 (5 bases). Germline CDR1 is SEHNR and CDR2 is FQNEAQ (reference sequence). Trimming left V 5 bases short and J 4 bases short, with 14 bases between. The CDR3 is 14 amino acids.

This clone was seen only once. The chain combines TRBV2 with TRBJ1-1, with D possibly TRBD1 on 6 matching bases. V shed 8 bases and J shed 0 bases, with 13 bases lying between them. The CDR3 sequence is 14 residues long. CDR1 and CDR2 (germline): SNHLY, FYNNEI. As DNA, the CDR3 is TGTGCCAGCGTCGAACAGGGCGTGAACACTGAAGCTTTCTTT. It codes for CASVEQGVNTEAFF.

This chain connects TRBV12-3 or TRBV12-4 to TRBJ2-7; possible D gene TRBD1, 6 bases. Trimming removed 5 bases at V and 12 bases at J, with 20 bases between. The CDR3 runs 13 residues. CDR3 DNA: TGTGCCAGCAGTCCCTGGGGTGTGGGACACCCGTACTTC. It encodes CASSPWGVGHPYF.

The V and J genes are TRBV9 and TRBJ2-2; TRBD2 aligns across 9 bases. Germline CDR1 and CDR2: SGDLS and YYNGEE. Trimming cost V 1 base and J 3 bases; bases outside gene matches: 4. The CDR3 loop spans 16 amino acids. The CDR3 nucleotides are TGTGCCAGCAGCGTATTAGCGGGAGAGGACACCGGGGAGCTGTTTTTT. It is translated as CASSVLAGEDTGELFF.

V and J are TRBV20-1 and TRBJ1-1; 10 nucleotides agree with TRBD1. The CDR3 has 11 residues. V trimming: 4 bases; J trimming: 9 bases; junction bases outside the gene matches: 2. Germline CDR1 is DFQATT and CDR2 is SNEGSKA (reference sequence). CDR3 DNA sequence: TGCAGTGCTACGGGACAGGGGAAAGCTTTCTTT. It translates to CSATGQGKAFF.

J is TRBJ1-4 and V is TRBV29-1, with 7 bases fitting TRBD1. The germline CDR1 and CDR2 sequences are SQVTM and ANQGSEA. This CDR3 is 13 amino acids long. V shed 4 bases and J 5 bases; nucleotides not matched to a gene: 4. CDR3 protein: CSVGTGVNEKLFF. The CDR3 nucleotides are TGCAGCGTTGGGACAGGCGTAAATGAAAAACTGTTTTTT.

This chain joins TRBV12-5 and TRBJ1-1, with D perhaps TRBD1 (5 bases). CDR1 is LGHNT, CDR2 FRNRAP, per germline. Trimming removed 6 bases from V and 4 bases from J, with 15 bases in between. The CDR3 length is 14 residues. The CDR3 coding sequence is TGTGCTAGTGGACCGGACACCCCTGGCACTGAAGCTTTCTTT. Its protein product is CASGPDTPGTEAFF. Variable domain in full (rest from reference TRBV12-5 and TRBJ1-1): DARVTQTPRHKVTEMGQEVTMRCQPILGHNTVFWYRQTMMQGLELLAYFRNRAPLDDSGMPKDRFSAEMPDATLATLKIQPSEPRDSAVYFCASGPDTPGTEAFFGQGTRLTVV.

The genes are TRBV6-1 and TRBJ2-5, with 10 nucleotides matching TRBD2. Germline loops: CDR1 MNHNS, CDR2 SASEGT. V lost 1 base, J lost 10 bases, and 9 bases stayed unmatched. CDR3 length: 15 amino acids. The CDR3 nucleotides are TGTGCCAGCAGTGAAGAAGCGGGAGGGAGTGTGCACCAGTACTTC. Translated, it gives CASSEEAGGSVHQYF.

The chain recombines TRBV7-8 with TRBJ1-2, with TRBD1 matching over 9 bases. V lost 7 bases, J lost 6 bases, and 3 bases stayed unmatched. Germline CDR1 reads SGHVS; CDR2 reads FQNEAQ. This CDR3 has 12 amino acids. CDR3 nucleotides: TGTGCCAGCACCCGGACAGGGGATGGCTACACCTTC. Amino acids: CASTRTGDGYTF.

The CDR3 loop is CASSPTGSHEKLFF. The CDR3 DNA is TGTGCCAGCAGTCCGACAGGGTCCCATGAAAAACTGTTTTTT. The gene calls are TRBV2 and TRBJ1-4; 7 bases align to TRBD1. Germline V gene sequence: CDR1 SNHLY, CDR2 FYNNEI. Trimming took 5 bases from V and 6 from J; bases not matched to a gene: 6. The CDR3 runs to 14 residues.

The chain is built from TRBV11-2 and TRBJ2-4; TRBD2 matches 15 bases. The CDR3 sequence is 18 residues long. V shed 5 bases, J shed 3 bases, and the junction held 8 bases outside the gene matches. CDR1 is SGHAT, CDR2 FQNNGV, per germline. CDR3 sequence: CASSPRTSGGADKNIQYF. The CDR3 DNA follows: TGTGCCAGCAGCCCTAGGACTAGCGGGGGGGCCGACAAAAACATTCAGTACTTC.

The rearrangement joins TRBV19 to TRBJ1-3; D gene uncertain. The CDR3 is made up of 14 amino acids. V was cut by 7 bases and J by 0 bases, with 10 bases left in between. Germline values: CDR1 LNHDA, CDR2 SQIVND (reference sequence). DNA of the CDR3: TGTGCCAGTAAGCAGGACTTCTCTGGAAACACCATATATTTT. Translation gives CASKQDFSGNTIYF.

The chain's CDR3 is CASPTQGSLNTEAFF. The DNA for the CDR3 is TGTGCCAGCCCTACCCAGGGCAGCCTGAACACTGAAGCTTTCTTT. The rearrangement links TRBV11-3 to TRBJ1-1; weak D call: TRBD1 (5 bases). The CDR3 has 15 amino acids. V was shortened by 8 bases and J by 0 bases, with 16 bases between the two germline ends. Germline-derived CDR1 and CDR2 are SGHNT and YENEEA.

J is TRBJ2-1 and V is TRBV9, with 9 bases identical to TRBD1. The V gene end was trimmed by 2 bases and the J gene end by 4 bases; junction bases not matched to a gene: 4. CDR1 is SGDLS and CDR2 is YYNGEE in the germline V gene. The CDR3 has 15 residues. The CDR3 nucleotides read TGTGCCAGCAGCGTCTCGGGGACAGGGTACAATGAGCAGTTCTTC. This codes for CASSVSGTGYNEQFF. Combining the CDR3 with reference TRBV9 and TRBJ2-1 gives the whole variable domain DSGVTQTPKHLITATGQRVTLRCSPRSGDLSVYWYQQSLDQGLQFLIQYYNGEERAKGNILERFSAQQFPDLHSELNLSSLELGDSALYFCASSVSGTGYNEQFFGPGTRLTVL.

J is TRBJ2-5 and V is TRBV6-2 or TRBV6-3; 7 positions agree with TRBD2. This CDR3 is built from 14 residues. From germline, CDR1 is MNHEY and CDR2 SVGEGT. V lost 5 bases, J lost 3 bases, and 6 bases stayed unmatched. The CDR3 bases are TGTGCCAGCAGTCCAATCGGGGGGAAAGAGACCCAGTACTTC. Its protein is CASSPIGGKETQYF.

The chain links TRBV10-3 to TRBJ2-2; TRBD2 matches 8 bases. This CDR3 contains 15 residues. V dropped 9 bases and J dropped 4; count of bases not matched to a gene: 10. Germline CDR1 is ENHRY and CDR2 is SYGVKD. DNA for the CDR3: TGTGCCATGCGTTCTCCGGGGGGGAGCACCGGGGAGCTGTTTTTT. It specifies CAMRSPGGSTGELFF.

The V and J genes are TRBV19 and TRBJ2-5, with 10 bases identical to TRBD2. CDR1 is LNHDA and CDR2 is SQIVND in the germline V gene (reference sequence). The V segment lost 5 bases and the J segment 3 bases; nucleotides outside the gene matches: 3. There are 14 residues in the CDR3. The CDR3 DNA is TGTGCCAGTAGTGGAGGACTAGCGGAAGAGACCCAGTACTTC. The encoded protein is CASSGGLAEETQYF.

The chain's CDR3 is CATSDSRGHGRETQYF. The CDR3, as DNA: TGTGCCACCAGTGATTCAAGGGGCCACGGGCGAGAGACCCAGTACTTC. This chain connects TRBV24-1 to TRBJ2-5; possible D gene TRBD1, 5 bases. CDR1 and CDR2 from the germline V gene are KGHDR and SFDVKD. This CDR3 is 16 amino acids long. V was shortened by 2 bases and J by 4 bases, with 16 bases between the two germline ends.

This sequence joins TRBV2 and TRBJ1-4; the match to TRBD1 covers 7 bases. The V gene end was trimmed by 0 bases and the J gene end by 8 bases; junction bases not matched to a gene: 6. Germline CDR1 reads SNHLY; CDR2 reads FYNNEI. The CDR3 is made up of 15 amino acids. The CDR3 reads CASSEAGGGQEKLFF. DNA for the CDR3: TGTGCCAGCAGTGAAGCTGGAGGGGGCCAGGAAAAACTGTTTTTT.

The rearrangement links TRBV7-9 to TRBJ1-5; 7 bases are a match to TRBD1. CDR1 SEHNR and CDR2 FQNEAQ come from the germline V gene (reference sequence). The CDR3 contains 15 residues. V was clipped by 1 base and J by 6 bases; unmatched bases: 6. CDR3 sequence reads: CASSLDTGVPQPQHF. The DNA for the CDR3 is TGTGCCAGCAGCTTAGATACAGGGGTGCCTCAGCCCCAGCATTTT.